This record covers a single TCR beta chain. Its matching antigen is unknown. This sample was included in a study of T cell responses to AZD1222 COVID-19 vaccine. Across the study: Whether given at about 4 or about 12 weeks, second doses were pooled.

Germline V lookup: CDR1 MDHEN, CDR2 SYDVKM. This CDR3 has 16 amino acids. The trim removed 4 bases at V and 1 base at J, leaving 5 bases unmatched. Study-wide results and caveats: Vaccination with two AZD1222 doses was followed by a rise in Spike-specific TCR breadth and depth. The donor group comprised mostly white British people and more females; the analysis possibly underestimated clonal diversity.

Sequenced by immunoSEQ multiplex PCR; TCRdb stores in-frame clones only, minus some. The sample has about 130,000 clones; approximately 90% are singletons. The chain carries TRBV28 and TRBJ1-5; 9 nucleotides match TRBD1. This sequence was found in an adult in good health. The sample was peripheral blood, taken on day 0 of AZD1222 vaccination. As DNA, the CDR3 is TGTGCCAGCAGTTCCAGGACAGGGGTCAGCAATCAGCCCCAGCATTTT. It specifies CASSSRTGVSNQPQHF. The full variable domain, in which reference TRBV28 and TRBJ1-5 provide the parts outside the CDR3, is DVKVTQSSRYLVKRTGEKVFLECVQDMDHENMFWYRQDPGLGLRLIYFSYDVKMKEKGDIPEGYSVSREKKERFSLILESASTNQTSMYLCASSSRTGVSNQPQHFGDGTRLSIL.